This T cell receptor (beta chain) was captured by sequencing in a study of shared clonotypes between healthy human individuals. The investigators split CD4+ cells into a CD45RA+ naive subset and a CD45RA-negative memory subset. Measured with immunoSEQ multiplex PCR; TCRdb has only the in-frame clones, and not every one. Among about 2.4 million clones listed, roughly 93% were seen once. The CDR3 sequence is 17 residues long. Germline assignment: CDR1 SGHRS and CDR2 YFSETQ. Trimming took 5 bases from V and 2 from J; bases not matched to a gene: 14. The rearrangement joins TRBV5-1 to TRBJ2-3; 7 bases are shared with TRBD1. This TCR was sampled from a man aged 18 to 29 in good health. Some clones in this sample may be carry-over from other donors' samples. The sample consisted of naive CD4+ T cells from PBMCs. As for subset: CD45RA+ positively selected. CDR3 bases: TGCGCCAGCAGACTGACAGGGTCTTCAACCAACACAGATACGCAGTATTTT. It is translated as CASRLTGSSTNTDTQYF.